Listed below are T cell receptor beta chains from one sample, sequenced in a study of T-cell memory formation after mild COVID-19. MiXCR, run by TCRdb on the 5' RACE reads, gives a single entry per CDR3 protein. Among about 560,000 distinct CDR3 sequences listed, roughly 17% were seen once. The sample consisted of PBMCs or a T cell subset sorted from them (not recorded which). The receptor set was obtained from an adult woman who had mild COVID-19 (a few samples of this study predate the infection). Cell type and time point are not known. CDR3s leave out the opening cysteine and the closing phenylalanine or tryptophan. Fields, in order: V gene, J gene, D gene, CDR3 protein. A D gene is named only where the DNA matches it firmly.

>TRBV7-3|TRBJ2-1|-
ASSFGGAYLNEQF
>TRBV19|TRBJ2-7|-
ASSWDTGRWEQY
>TRBV27|TRBJ2-1|-
ASHLGGPLGDEQF
>TRBV19|TRBJ2-5|-
ASSPTRGTMETQY
>TRBV3-1|TRBJ2-3|TRBD2
ASSLLAAKADTQY
>TRBV4-3|TRBJ2-2|TRBD1
ASSHGQGGKTGELF
>TRBV3-1|TRBJ2-1|-
ASSLEFNEQF
>TRBV27|TRBJ2-7|TRBD2
ASSFSSGSIYEQY
>TRBV7-2|TRBJ2-1|-
ASSLGESIPYNEQF
>TRBV12-3/TRBV12-4|TRBJ2-3|-
ASSLALYVDTQY
>TRBV12-3/TRBV12-4|TRBJ2-5|-
ASSHERDRGQETQY
>TRBV12-3/TRBV12-4|TRBJ1-1|-
ASSLGGTGVAEAF
>TRBV29-1|TRBJ1-4|-
SVGTGTTNEKLF
>TRBV9|TRBJ2-1|TRBD1
ASSVGQGVENEQF
>TRBV5-6|TRBJ2-7|-
ASSRFYEQY
>TRBV6-5|TRBJ2-1|TRBD2
ASRPGTSRYSEQF
>TRBV7-9|TRBJ1-2|-
ASMTVLNYGYT
>TRBV4-2|TRBJ2-1|TRBD2
ASSQDLGEGSYNEQF
>TRBV9|TRBJ2-1|TRBD2
ASSSRTSGVRNEQF
>TRBV7-9|TRBJ2-1|TRBD2
ASSLAFREVDEQF
>TRBV7-2|TRBJ1-2|-
ASSQSRDHGYT
>TRBV6-5|TRBJ2-5|TRBD1
ASSYGTGGGETQY
>TRBV12-3/TRBV12-4|TRBJ2-1|-
ASSSGVKTL
>TRBV15|TRBJ2-1|TRBD2
ATSWTSGPIPYNEQF
>TRBV4-1|TRBJ2-1|-
ASSQDVGVREQF
>TRBV7-9|TRBJ1-2|-
ASSLSGQGYGYT
>TRBV27|TRBJ2-3|TRBD2
ASSLFGGSDTQY
>TRBV7-8|TRBJ2-3|TRBD2
ASRRRGGGAPDTQY
>TRBV9|TRBJ2-3|-
ASSVKVGKTDTQY
>TRBV12-3/TRBV12-4|TRBJ2-1|-
ASSLPGLVQF
>TRBV21-1|TRBJ2-1|-
ASTTNPGTSGRYL
>TRBV25-1|TRBJ1-1|-
ASSESEVRHTEAF
>TRBV4-1|TRBJ2-1|TRBD2
ASSQGLAGSYNEQF
>TRBV7-9|TRBJ2-4|-
ASSFYTGAKNIQY
>TRBV4-1|TRBJ2-1|TRBD2
ASSQDPAGDEQF
>TRBV19|TRBJ2-1|-
ASSILPRPYEQF
>TRBV28|TRBJ1-5|-
ASSFSGGIQPQH
>TRBV12-3/TRBV12-4|TRBJ2-2|-
ASSFIWGGGGGELF
>TRBV30|TRBJ1-4|-
AWSVGQAGPEKLF
>TRBV7-3|TRBJ2-2|TRBD2
ASSPGTSDNGELF
>TRBV11-3|TRBJ2-4|TRBD2
ASSPHPGLATIQY
>TRBV7-3|TRBJ2-3|-
ASSPFEWIHTDTQY
>TRBV5-1|TRBJ2-2|-
ASSSGSGQNTGELF
>TRBV7-9|TRBJ1-3|-
ASGRTGNTIY
>TRBV3-1|TRBJ1-6|-
ASKTADSPLH
>TRBV9|TRBJ1-1|-
ASSDWDTNTEAF
>TRBV29-1|TRBJ1-1|-
SVEDSRRTIEAF
>TRBV15|TRBJ1-5|-
ATSRDSPRVSNQPQH
>TRBV10-3|TRBJ2-1|-
AISEGATYNEQF
>TRBV5-5|TRBJ1-3|-
ASILDRSSGNTIY
>TRBV19|TRBJ1-1|-
ASSIDLGDTEAF
>TRBV29-1|TRBJ2-7|-
SVEGAGRGIYEQY
>TRBV11-1|TRBJ1-4|-
ASSAGQNEKLF
>TRBV7-2|TRBJ1-1|TRBD1
ASSVTGGDVNAF
>TRBV12-3/TRBV12-4|TRBJ2-7|-
ASRPGPLTYEQY